Shown below are 4 T cell receptor beta chains from a single sample sequenced in a study of T-cell memory formation after mild COVID-19. A single record per CDR3 protein comes from TCRdb applying MiXCR to the 5' RACE reads. Of a few hundred thousand distinct CDR3 sequences detected, more than 20% appear once; the ten largest clones hold roughly 21%. Material for sequencing was PBMCs or a T cell subset sorted from them (not recorded which). These TCRs come from a man between 18 and 35 years old who had mild COVID-19 (a few samples of this study predate the infection). Cell type and time point are not known.

This clonotype has a handful of counts. CDR3 DNA: TGTGCCAGCAGCTTATCCGGGGGGGCCCATACGCAGTATTTT. It specifies CASSLSGGAHTQYF. The chain recombines TRBV7-9 with TRBJ2-3; 8 nucleotides line up with TRBD2. The CDR3 loop spans 14 amino acids. Trimming cost V 2 bases and J 7 bases; bases outside gene matches: 5. Germline lookup yields CDR1 SEHNR and CDR2 FQNEAQ (reference sequence).

There are many counts of this clonotype. The rearrangement uses TRBV12-3 or TRBV12-4 and TRBJ2-5; perhaps TRBD1 as D (5 bases). This CDR3 contains 13 residues. Trimming cost V 2 bases and J 5 bases, with 9 bases left between them. For the CDR3, the DNA is TGTGCCAGCAGTTTACAGGGTTTGGAGACCCAGTACTTC. Protein product: CASSLQGLETQYF.

Only a few counts were recorded for this clonotype. This rearrangement joins TRBV6-6 to TRBJ1-3; D is undetermined. The germline gives CDR1 MNHNY, CDR2 SVGAGI (reference sequence). V was pared by 2 bases and J by 0 bases, with 8 bases between. This CDR3 is 15 amino acids long. The CDR3 loop reads CASSYAEISGNTIYF. The DNA for the CDR3 is TGTGCCAGCAGTTACGCGGAGATCTCTGGAAACACCATATATTTT.

DNA for the CDR3: TGTGCCAGCAGTTTAACCCGGACAGGGCCGGCAGATACGCAGTATTTT. The encoded protein is CASSLTRTGPADTQYF. The rearrangement joins TRBV27 to TRBJ2-3, with TRBD1 matching over 8 bases. Germline CDR1 MNHEY, CDR2 SMNVEV (reference sequence). The CDR3 runs to 16 residues. Unmatched junction bases numbered 8, after V lost 2 bases and J lost 4 bases.